This TCR beta chain was sequenced during a study of shared clonotypes between healthy human individuals. CD45RO-negative, CCR7-selected cells formed the naive CD8 fraction, which excluded terminally differentiated effector memory CD45RA+ cells. Germline CDR1 SGDLS, CDR2 YYNGEE. V lost 4 bases and J 2 bases, leaving 13 bases between the germline ends. The CDR3 length is 14 residues. Clones were read by immunoSEQ multiplex PCR, and TCRdb kept only the in-frame ones, dropping some. The sample holds 1.5 million to 2.5 million clones; about 95% are singletons and the top ten take approximately 1%. As concerns this clone: The same CDR3 also results from other DNA sequences found in this sample.

The specimen sequenced was naive CD8+ T cells sorted from blood. The chain links TRBV9 to TRBJ2-7; the D call may be TRBD1 or TRBD2 (7 bases each). This receptor was identified in a man younger than 30 in good health. This CDR3 is CASSPGGTAYEQYF. CDR3 DNA sequence: TGTGCCAGCAGCCCCGGGGGGACAGCCTACGAGCAGTACTTC.